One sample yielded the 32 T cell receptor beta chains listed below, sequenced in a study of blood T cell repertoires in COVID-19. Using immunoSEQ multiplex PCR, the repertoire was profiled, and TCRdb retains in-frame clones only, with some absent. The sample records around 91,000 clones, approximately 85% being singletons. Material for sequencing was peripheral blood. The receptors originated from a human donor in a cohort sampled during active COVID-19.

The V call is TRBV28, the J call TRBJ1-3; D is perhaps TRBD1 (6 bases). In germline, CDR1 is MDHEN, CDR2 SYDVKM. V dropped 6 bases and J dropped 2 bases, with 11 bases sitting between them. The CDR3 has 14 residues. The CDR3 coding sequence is TGTGCCAGCAGCACAGGGATGGCTGGAAACACCATATATTTT. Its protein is CASSTGMAGNTIYF. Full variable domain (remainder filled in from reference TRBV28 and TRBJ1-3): DVKVTQSSRYLVKRTGEKVFLECVQDMDHENMFWYRQDPGLGLRLIYFSYDVKMKEKGDIPEGYSVSREKKERFSLILESASTNQTSMYLCASSTGMAGNTIYFGEGSWLTVV.

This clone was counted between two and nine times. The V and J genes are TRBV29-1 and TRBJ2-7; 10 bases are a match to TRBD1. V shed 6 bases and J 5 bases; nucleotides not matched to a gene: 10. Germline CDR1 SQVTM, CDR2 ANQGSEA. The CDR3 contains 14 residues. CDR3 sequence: CSVADRGLFNEQYF. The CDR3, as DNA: TGCAGCGTGGCAGACAGGGGGCTCTTCAACGAGCAGTACTTC.

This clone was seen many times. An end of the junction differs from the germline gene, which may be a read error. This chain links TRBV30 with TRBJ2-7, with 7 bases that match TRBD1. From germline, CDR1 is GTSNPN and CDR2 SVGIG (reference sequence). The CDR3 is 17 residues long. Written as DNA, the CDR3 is TGTGCCTGGAGACGGGGAACATACGACAGGGTCTCCCACGAGCAGTACTTC. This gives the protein CAWRRGTYDRVSHEQYF.

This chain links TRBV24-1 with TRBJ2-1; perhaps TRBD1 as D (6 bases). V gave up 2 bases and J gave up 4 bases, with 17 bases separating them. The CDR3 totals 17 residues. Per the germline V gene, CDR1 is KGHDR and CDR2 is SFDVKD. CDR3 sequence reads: CATSDSSTGSWYNEQFF. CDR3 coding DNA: TGTGCCACCAGTGATTCGTCTACAGGGTCATGGTACAATGAGCAGTTCTTC.

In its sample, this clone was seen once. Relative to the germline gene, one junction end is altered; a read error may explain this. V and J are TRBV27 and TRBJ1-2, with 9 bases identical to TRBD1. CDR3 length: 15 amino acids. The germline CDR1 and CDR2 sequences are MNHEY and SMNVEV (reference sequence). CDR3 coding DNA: TGTGCCAGCAGTATATCACAGGGGGCGTACTATGGCTACACCTTC. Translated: CASSISQGAYYGYTF.

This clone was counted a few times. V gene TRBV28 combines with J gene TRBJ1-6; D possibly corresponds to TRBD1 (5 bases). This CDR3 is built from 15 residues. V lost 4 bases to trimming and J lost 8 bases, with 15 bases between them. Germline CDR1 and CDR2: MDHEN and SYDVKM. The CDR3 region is CASSSLGGDHSPLHF. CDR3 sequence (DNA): TGTGCCAGCAGTTCCTTGGGGGGGGACCATTCACCCCTCCACTTT.

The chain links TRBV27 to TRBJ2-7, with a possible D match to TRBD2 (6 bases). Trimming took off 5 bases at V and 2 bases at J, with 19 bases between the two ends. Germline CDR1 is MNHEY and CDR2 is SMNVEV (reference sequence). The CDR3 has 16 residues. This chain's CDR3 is CASSPPLPPGAYEQYF. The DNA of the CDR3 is TGTGCCAGCAGTCCCCCTTTACCCCCGGGGGCCTACGAGCAGTACTTC.

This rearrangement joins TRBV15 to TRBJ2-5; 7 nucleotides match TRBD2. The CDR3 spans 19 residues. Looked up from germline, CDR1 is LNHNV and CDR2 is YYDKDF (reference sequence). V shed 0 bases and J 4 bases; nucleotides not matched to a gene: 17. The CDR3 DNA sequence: TGTGCCACCAGCAGAGACTTTCAAACCTATTACGGGAGGCGAGAGACCCAGTACTTC. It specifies CATSRDFQTYYGRRETQYF.

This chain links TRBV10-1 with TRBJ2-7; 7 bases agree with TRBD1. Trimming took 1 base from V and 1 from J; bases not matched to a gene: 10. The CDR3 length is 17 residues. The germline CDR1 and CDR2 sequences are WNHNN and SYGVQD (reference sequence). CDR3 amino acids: CASSELWTGPTSYEQYF. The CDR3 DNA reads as TGCGCCAGCAGTGAGTTATGGACAGGACCGACTTCCTACGAGCAGTACTTC.

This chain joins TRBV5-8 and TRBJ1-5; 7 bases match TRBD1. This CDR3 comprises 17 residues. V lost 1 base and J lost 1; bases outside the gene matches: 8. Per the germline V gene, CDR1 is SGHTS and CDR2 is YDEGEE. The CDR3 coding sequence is TGTGCCAGCAGCTTGAAGCCAGGGGGGAGAAGCAATCAGCCCCAGCATTTT. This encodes CASSLKPGGRSNQPQHF. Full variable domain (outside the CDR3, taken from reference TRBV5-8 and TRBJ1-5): EAGVTQSPTHLIKTRGQQATLRCSPISGHTSVYWYQQALGLGLQFLLWYDEGEERNRGNFPPRFSGRQFPNYSSELNVNALELEDSALYLCASSLKPGGRSNQPQHFGDGTRLSIL.

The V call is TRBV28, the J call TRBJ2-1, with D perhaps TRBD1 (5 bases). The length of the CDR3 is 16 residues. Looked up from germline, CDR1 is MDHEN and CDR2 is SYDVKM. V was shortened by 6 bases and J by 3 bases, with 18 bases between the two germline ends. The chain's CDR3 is CASRESTAQSYNEQFF. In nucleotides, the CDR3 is TGTGCCAGCAGGGAATCGACAGCCCAGAGCTACAATGAGCAGTTCTTC.

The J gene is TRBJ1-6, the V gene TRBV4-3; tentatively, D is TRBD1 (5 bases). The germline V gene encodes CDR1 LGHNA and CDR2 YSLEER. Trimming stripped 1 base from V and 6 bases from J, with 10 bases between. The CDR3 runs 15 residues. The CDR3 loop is CASSQGTGGNSPLHF. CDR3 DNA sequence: TGCGCCAGCAGCCAAGGAACAGGCGGTAATTCACCCCTCCACTTT.

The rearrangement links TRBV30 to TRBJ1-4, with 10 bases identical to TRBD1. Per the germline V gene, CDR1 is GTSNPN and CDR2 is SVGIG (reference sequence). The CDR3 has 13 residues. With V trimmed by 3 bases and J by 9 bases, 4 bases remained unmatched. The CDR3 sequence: CAWRLGQGQKLFF. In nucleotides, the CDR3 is TGTGCCTGGAGGCTGGGACAGGGGCAAAAACTGTTTTTT. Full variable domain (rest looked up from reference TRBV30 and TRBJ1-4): SQTIHQWPATLVQPVGSPLSLECTVEGTSNPNLYWYRQAAGRGLQLLFYSVGIGQISSEVPQNLSASRPQDRQFILSSKKLLLSDSGFYLCAWRLGQGQKLFFGSGTQLSVL.

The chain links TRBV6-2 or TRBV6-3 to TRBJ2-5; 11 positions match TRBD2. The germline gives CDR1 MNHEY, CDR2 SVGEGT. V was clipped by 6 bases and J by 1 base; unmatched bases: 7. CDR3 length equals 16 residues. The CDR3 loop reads CASSQPGLAVQETQYF. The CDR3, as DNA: TGTGCCAGCAGCCAACCGGGACTAGCGGTCCAAGAGACCCAGTACTTC.

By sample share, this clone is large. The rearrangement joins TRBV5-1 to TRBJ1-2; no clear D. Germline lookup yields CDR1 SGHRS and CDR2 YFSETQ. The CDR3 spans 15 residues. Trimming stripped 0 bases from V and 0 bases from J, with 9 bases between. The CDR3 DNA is TGCGCCAGCAGCTTGGAGGCGGGCCCTAACTATGGCTACACCTTC. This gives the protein CASSLEAGPNYGYTF.

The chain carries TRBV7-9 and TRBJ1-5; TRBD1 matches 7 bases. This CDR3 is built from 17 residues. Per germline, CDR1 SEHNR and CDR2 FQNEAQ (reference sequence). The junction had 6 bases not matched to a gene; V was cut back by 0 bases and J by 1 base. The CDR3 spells CASSLATGPRSNQPQHF. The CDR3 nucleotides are TGTGCCAGCAGCTTAGCGACAGGGCCCAGGAGCAATCAGCCCCAGCATTTT.

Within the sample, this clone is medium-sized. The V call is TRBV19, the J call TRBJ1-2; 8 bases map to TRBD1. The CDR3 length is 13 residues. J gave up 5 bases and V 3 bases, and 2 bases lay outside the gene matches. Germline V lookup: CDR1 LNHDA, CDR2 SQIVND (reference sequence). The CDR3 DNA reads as TGTGCCAGTAGTATCCAGGGGGCGTATGGCTACACCTTC. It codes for CASSIQGAYGYTF.

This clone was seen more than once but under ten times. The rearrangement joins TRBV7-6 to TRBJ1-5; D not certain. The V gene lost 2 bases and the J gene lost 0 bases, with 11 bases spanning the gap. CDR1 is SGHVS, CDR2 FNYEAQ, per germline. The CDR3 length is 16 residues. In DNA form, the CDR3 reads TGTGCCAGCAGCTTACGAGCCGGGATTAGCAATCAGCCCCAGCATTTT. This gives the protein CASSLRAGISNQPQHF.

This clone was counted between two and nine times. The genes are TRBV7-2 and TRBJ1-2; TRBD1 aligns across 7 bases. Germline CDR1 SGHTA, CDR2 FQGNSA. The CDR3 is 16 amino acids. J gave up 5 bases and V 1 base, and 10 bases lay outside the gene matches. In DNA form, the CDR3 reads TGTGCCAGCAGCTTAGGCGGGACAGCTTTTCCTTATGGCTACACCTTC. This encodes CASSLGGTAFPYGYTF.

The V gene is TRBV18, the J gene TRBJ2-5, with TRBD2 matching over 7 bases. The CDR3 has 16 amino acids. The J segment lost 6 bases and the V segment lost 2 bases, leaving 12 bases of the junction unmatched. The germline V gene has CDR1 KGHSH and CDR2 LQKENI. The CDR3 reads CASSPSGGGTPKTQYF. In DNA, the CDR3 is TGTGCCAGCTCACCAAGTGGCGGGGGTACCCCCAAGACCCAGTACTTC.

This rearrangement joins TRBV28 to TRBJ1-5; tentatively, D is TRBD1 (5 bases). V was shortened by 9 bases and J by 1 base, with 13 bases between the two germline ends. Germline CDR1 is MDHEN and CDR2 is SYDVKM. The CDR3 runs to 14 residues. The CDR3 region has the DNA TGTGCCAGTGGGGGAGGGTCCAGCAATCAGCCCCAGCATTTT. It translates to CASGGGSSNQPQHF.

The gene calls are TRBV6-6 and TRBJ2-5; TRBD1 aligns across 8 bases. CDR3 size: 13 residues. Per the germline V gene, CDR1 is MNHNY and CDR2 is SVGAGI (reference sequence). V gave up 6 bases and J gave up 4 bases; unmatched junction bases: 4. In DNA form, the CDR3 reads TGTGCCAGCAGGCTGACAGGGGTAGAGACCCAGTACTTC. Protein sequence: CASRLTGVETQYF.

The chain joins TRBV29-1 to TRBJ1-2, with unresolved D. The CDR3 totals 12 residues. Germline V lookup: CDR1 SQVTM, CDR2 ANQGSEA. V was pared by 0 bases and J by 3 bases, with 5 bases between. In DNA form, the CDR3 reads TGCAGCGTTGAAGATAGCCACTATGGCTACACCTTC. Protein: CSVEDSHYGYTF.

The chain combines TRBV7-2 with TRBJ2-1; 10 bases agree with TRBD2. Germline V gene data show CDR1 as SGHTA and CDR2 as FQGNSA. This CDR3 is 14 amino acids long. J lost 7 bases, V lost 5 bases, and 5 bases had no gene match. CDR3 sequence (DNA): TGTGCCAGCAGCCTTGCTAGCGGGGGAAATGAGCAGTTCTTC. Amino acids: CASSLASGGNEQFF.

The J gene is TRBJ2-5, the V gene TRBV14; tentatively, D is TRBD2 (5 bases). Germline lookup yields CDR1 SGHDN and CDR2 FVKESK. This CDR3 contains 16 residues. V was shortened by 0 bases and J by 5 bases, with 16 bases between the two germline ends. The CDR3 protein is CASSQEGLGLAETQYF. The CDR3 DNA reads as TGTGCCAGCAGCCAAGAGGGTCTTGGACTCGCCGAGACCCAGTACTTC.

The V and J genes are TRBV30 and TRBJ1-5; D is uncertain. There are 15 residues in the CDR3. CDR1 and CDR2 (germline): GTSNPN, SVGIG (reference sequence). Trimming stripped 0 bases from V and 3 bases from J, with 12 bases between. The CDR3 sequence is CAWSVGPPNNQPQHF. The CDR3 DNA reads TGTGCCTGGAGTGTTGGGCCGCCGAACAATCAGCCCCAGCATTTT. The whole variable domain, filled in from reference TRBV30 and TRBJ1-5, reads SQTIHQWPATLVQPVGSPLSLECTVEGTSNPNLYWYRQAAGRGLQLLFYSVGIGQISSEVPQNLSASRPQDRQFILSSKKLLLSDSGFYLCAWSVGPPNNQPQHFGDGTRLSIL.

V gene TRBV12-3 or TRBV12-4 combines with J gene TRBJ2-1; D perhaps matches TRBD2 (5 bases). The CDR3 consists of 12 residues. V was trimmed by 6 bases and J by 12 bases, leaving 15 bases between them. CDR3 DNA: TGTGCCAGCAGCCAAATTCGGGGTGGGCAGTTCTTC. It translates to CASSQIRGGQFF.

The CDR3 is CAWGTYNEQFF. The CDR3 coding sequence is TGTGCCTGGGGCACATACAATGAGCAGTTCTTC. The chain is built from TRBV30 and TRBJ2-1; D remains unclear. CDR3 length equals 11 residues. The V gene's germline CDR1 is GTSNPN and CDR2 SVGIG (reference sequence). Trimming removed 5 bases from V and 4 bases from J, with 6 bases in between.

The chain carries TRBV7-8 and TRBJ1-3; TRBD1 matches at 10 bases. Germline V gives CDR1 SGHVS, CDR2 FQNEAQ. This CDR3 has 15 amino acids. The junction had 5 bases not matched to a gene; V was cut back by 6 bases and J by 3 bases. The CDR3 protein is CASRRTGGSGNTIYF. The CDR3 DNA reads TGTGCCAGCAGACGGACAGGGGGAAGTGGAAACACCATATATTTT.

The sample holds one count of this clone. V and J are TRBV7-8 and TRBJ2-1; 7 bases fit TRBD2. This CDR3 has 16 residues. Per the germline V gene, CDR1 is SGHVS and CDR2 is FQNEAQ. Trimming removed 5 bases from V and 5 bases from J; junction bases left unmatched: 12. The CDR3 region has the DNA TGTGCCAGCAGCCTACCAAGGCGGGAGATCAACAATGAGCAGTTCTTC. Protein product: CASSLPRREINNEQFF.

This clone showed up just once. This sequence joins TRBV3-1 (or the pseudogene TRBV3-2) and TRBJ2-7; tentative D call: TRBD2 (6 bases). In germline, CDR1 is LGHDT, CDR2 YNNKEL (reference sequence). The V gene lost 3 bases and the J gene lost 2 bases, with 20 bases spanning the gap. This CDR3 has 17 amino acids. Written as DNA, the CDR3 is TGTGCCAGCAGCCATCTCGGGCGGGGAGGCGGTCCCTACGAGCAGTACTTC. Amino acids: CASSHLGRGGGPYEQYF.

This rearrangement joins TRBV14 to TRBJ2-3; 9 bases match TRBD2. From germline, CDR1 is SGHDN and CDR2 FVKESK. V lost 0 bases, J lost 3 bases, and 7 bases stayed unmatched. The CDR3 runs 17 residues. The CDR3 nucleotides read TGTGCCAGCAGCCAAGAGCGGGAGGGTGTAGAAACAGATACGCAGTATTTT. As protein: CASSQEREGVETDTQYF.